The rows below give T cell receptor beta chains drawn from one sample of a study of regulatory T cells in long-lasting Graves disease. MiXCR, applied by TCRdb to the multiplex PCR reads, yields one record per CDR3 protein. The sample lists 310,000 or so distinct CDR3 sequences; roughly a fifth were seen once. Sequencing used peripheral blood mononuclear cells (PBMCs), obtained when the disease was refractory, from a patient treated with antithyroid drugs. The receptors originated from a female donor with Graves disease. The CDR3 runs from the conserved cysteine through the conserved F or W. The D gene is left open where the match is weak. Some rows have no size entry. The others give once, few or many, or a class for an expanded clone.

abundance,v_gene,d_gene,j_gene,CDR3nt,CDR3aa
few,TRBV6-1,NA,TRBJ2-7,TGTGCCAGCAGATCTCCCAGGGTGCAGTACTTC,CASRSPRVQYF
many,TRBV12-5,NA,TRBJ2-2,TGTGCTAGCCGACATAGGGGAGGTACCGGGGAGCTGTTTTTT,CASRHRGGTGELFF
few,TRBV30,TRBD1,TRBJ2-5,TGTGCCTGGAGTGTAGGGGACAGGGAGGAGACCCAGTACTTC,CAWSVGDREETQYF
NA,TRBV25-1,TRBD2,TRBJ2-2,TGTGCCAGCAGTCGGCTAGCGGACACCGGGGAGCTGTTTTTT,CASSRLADTGELFF
few,TRBV2,TRBD2,TRBJ2-3,TGTGCCAGCAGGGCGGGACTAGCGGGAGAGGCAGATACGCAGTATTTT,CASRAGLAGEADTQYF
few,TRBV7-2,NA,TRBJ2-5,TGTGCCAGCAGCAAAAACCAGGAAGAGACCCAGTACTTC,CASSKNQEETQYF
NA,TRBV4-1,TRBD2,TRBJ2-5,TGCGCCAGCAGCCAAATAGCGGGACAAGAGACCCAGTACTTC,CASSQIAGQETQYF
many,TRBV29-1,TRBD1,TRBJ2-5,TGCAGCGTTGAAAGGGACAGGGGGCGCGCAGAGACCCAGTACTTC,CSVERDRGRAETQYF
many,TRBV7-8,TRBD2,TRBJ2-5,TGTGCCAGCAGCCCGGGACTAGCGGCCCAAGAGACCCAGTACTTC,CASSPGLAAQETQYF
NA,TRBV30,TRBD1,TRBJ1-2,TGTGCCTGGAGTGTATTTCCGGGACAGACCTATGGCTACACCTTC,CAWSVFPGQTYGYTF
many,TRBV11-1,TRBD2,TRBJ2-7,TGTGCCAGCAGCGTCCACCCTCGCGGGGGCTACGAGCAGTACTTC,CASSVHPRGGYEQYF
few,TRBV6-5,NA,TRBJ1-2,TGTGCCAGCAGTTCCCGGACCAGGGATGGCTACACCTTC,CASSSRTRDGYTF
many,TRBV29-1,NA,TRBJ2-5,TGCAGCGTTGAAAGACTAGAAGAGACCCAGTACTTC,CSVERLEETQYF
many,TRBV6-1,NA,TRBJ1-2,TGTGCCAGCAGCCCCCGGGAGGAATCTCGTGGCTACACCTTC,CASSPREESRGYTF
NA,TRBV7-2,NA,TRBJ2-5,TGTGCCAGCGCTCCCCAAGGACAGTCTCAAGAGACCCAGTACTTC,CASAPQGQSQETQYF
few,TRBV5-1,NA,TRBJ1-1,TGCGCCAGCAGCTTTAAAGGGGAAGGAGGTGAAGCTTTCTTT,CASSFKGEGGEAFF
few,TRBV12-3/TRBV12-4,TRBD1,TRBJ2-5,TGTGCCAGCGGATCGGGACAGCGGGAGACCCAGTACTTC,CASGSGQRETQYF
many,TRBV13,NA,TRBJ2-7,TGTGCCAGCAGCTTAGGCCTGAGTGCGGGACGCGGGATAGAGCAGTACTTC,CASSLGLSAGRGIEQYF
few,TRBV7-9,NA,TRBJ1-3,TGTGCCAGCAGCCTCAACAGGGACGGTGGAAACACCATATATTTT,CASSLNRDGGNTIYF
many,TRBV7-3,TRBD1,TRBJ1-5,TGTGCCAGCAGCTCTGACAGGGTGGGCCAGCCCCAGCATTTT,CASSSDRVGQPQHF
NA,TRBV28,TRBD2,TRBJ2-6,TGTGCCAGCAGATCGACTAGCGGGAACACCCGTTCTGGGGCCAACGTCCTGACTTTC,CASRSTSGNTRSGANVLTF
few,TRBV7-9,NA,TRBJ2-7,TGTGCCAGCAGCTCGGTAAGGGGGGCGAACCCCTACGAGCAGTACTTC,CASSSVRGANPYEQYF
many,TRBV7-9,NA,TRBJ1-2,TGTGCCAGCAGCCAATTGTGGACAGGCTACACCTTC,CASSQLWTGYTF
many,TRBV20-1,NA,TRBJ2-5,TGCAGTGCTAGCGGGCAAGAGACCCAGTACTTC,CSASGQETQYF
many,TRBV18,NA,TRBJ2-5,TGTGCCAGCTCACCCTACGCCGAGACCCAGTACTTC,CASSPYAETQYF
NA,TRBV7-9,TRBD2,TRBJ2-1,TGTGCCAGCAGCCCCGTTGGACTAGCGGTTTACAATGAGCAGTTCTTC,CASSPVGLAVYNEQFF
NA,TRBV3-1,NA,TRBJ2-2,TGTGCCAGCAGCCAAGCAGGGGCCGGGGAGCTGTTTTTT,CASSQAGAGELFF
many,TRBV12-3/TRBV12-4,TRBD1,TRBJ1-6,TGTGCCAGCAGTTTTCAGGGGGCGGATTCACCCCTCCACTTT,CASSFQGADSPLHF
many,TRBV11-2,NA,TRBJ1-5,TGTGCCAGCAGCTTTTCGGAAAATCAGCCCCAGCATTTT,CASSFSENQPQHF
NA,TRBV4-2,NA,TRBJ1-2,TGTGCCAGCAGGATGGGCCCCTTCGAGAACTATGGCTACACCTTC,CASRMGPFENYGYTF
many,TRBV29-1,TRBD1,TRBJ2-5,TGCAGCGTGGACAGGGATGAGACCCAGTACTTC,CSVDRDETQYF
NA,TRBV7-2,NA,TRBJ2-3,TGTGCCAGCAGCTTAGGGTCACACGCCCCAGATACGCAGTATTTT,CASSLGSHAPDTQYF
many,TRBV7-3,NA,TRBJ2-7,TGTGCCAGCAGCCTGTTTAGCGGCTACGAGCAGTACTTC,CASSLFSGYEQYF
many,TRBV12-3/TRBV12-4,NA,TRBJ2-5,TGTGCCAGCAGTTTCCGGGTCCGGGAGACCCAGTACTTC,CASSFRVRETQYF
many,TRBV28,NA,TRBJ2-7,TGTGCCAGCAGTTTATTCAGGCAGGAAGCCTACGAGCAGTACTTC,CASSLFRQEAYEQYF
NA,TRBV2,NA,TRBJ2-7,TGTGCCAGCAGTCAGACAGACTCCTACGGGCAGTACTTC,CASSQTDSYGQYF
NA,TRBV19,NA,TRBJ1-5,TGTGCCAGTAGTAAGGGAAGCGGGGAAAATCAGCCCCAGCATTTT,CASSKGSGENQPQHF
many,TRBV6-2/TRBV6-3,NA,TRBJ1-5,TGTGCCAGCAGTTACTTCAGCAATCAGCCCCAGCATTTT,CASSYFSNQPQHF
many,TRBV5-5,NA,TRBJ2-7,TGTGCCAGCAGCTTTGGAACCCAGTCCCTCTACGAGCAGTACTTC,CASSFGTQSLYEQYF
many,TRBV28,TRBD2,TRBJ2-5,TGTGCCAGCAGTCCCGCGGAGGGAGGGGAGACCCAGTACTTC,CASSPAEGGETQYF
few,TRBV10-3,NA,TRBJ2-7,TGTGCCATCAGTGAGTCGTCAGATTCCTACGAGCAGTACTTC,CAISESSDSYEQYF
NA,TRBV7-9,NA,TRBJ2-1,TGTGCCAGCAGCCTACAAACAGGGCTTGAGCAGTTCTTC,CASSLQTGLEQFF
many,TRBV28,NA,TRBJ2-4,TGTGCCAGCAACGATCCGGCGGGTGATAAAAACATTCAGTACTTC,CASNDPAGDKNIQYF
few,TRBV29-1,NA,TRBJ2-5,TGCAGCGTTGAGTCGCAGGGTTGGGAGACCCAGTACTTC,CSVESQGWETQYF
few,TRBV20-1,TRBD2,TRBJ2-5,TGCAGTGTAGCGGGGGATAAAGAGACCCAGTACTTC,CSVAGDKETQYF
NA,TRBV29-1,TRBD1,TRBJ1-5,TGCAGCGTTACCGGACAGGGGAGACAGCCCCAGCATTTT,CSVTGQGRQPQHF
few,TRBV28,TRBD1,TRBJ2-1,TGTGCCAGCAGGGGGACAGGGAAGGGAGGGATCAATGAGCAGTTCTTC,CASRGTGKGGINEQFF
many,TRBV28,NA,TRBJ1-1,TGTGCCAGCAGTTTTGGGGGGGAATGGGACACTGAAGCTTTCTTT,CASSFGGEWDTEAFF
many,TRBV7-9,TRBD2,TRBJ2-7,TGTGCCAGCAGCCTGGGACTAGCGGGAGGGCGCGAGCAGTACTTC,CASSLGLAGGREQYF
once,TRBV6-2/TRBV6-3,NA,TRBJ1-1,TGTGCCAGCAGTTATGTGGGGGGTGAAGCTTTCTTT,CASSYVGGEAFF
few,TRBV9,NA,TRBJ1-2,TGTGCCAGCAGCGTAGAAGAGCGGGGCTATGGCTACACCTTC,CASSVEERGYGYTF
many,TRBV30,NA,TRBJ1-5,TGTGCCTGGAGTGTTTCTGGGGGACCGCCCCAGCATTTT,CAWSVSGGPPQHF
few,TRBV5-1,NA,TRBJ1-5,TGCGCCAGCAGCTTGGAGCCCGAAAATCAGCCCCAGCATTTT,CASSLEPENQPQHF
many,TRBV27,TRBD1,TRBJ1-1,TGTGCCAGCAGTACCTGGACAGGTGAGAGGGACACTGAAGCTTTCTTT,CASSTWTGERDTEAFF